Below are 18 T cell receptor beta chains sequenced from a single sample in a study of blood T cell repertoires in COVID-19. Some clones are missing from TCRdb's copy, which holds only in-frame ones; the method was immunoSEQ multiplex PCR. This sample carries 200,000 to 250,000 clones, 70% to 85% of them seen once, and the ten largest clones take 3% to 4%. The specimen sequenced was PBMCs or T cells enriched from blood (not recorded which). These receptors were obtained from a woman aged 60-75 years who had recovered from COVID-19.

The rearrangement joins TRBV4-2 to TRBJ1-4; possibly TRBD1 for D (5 bases). V gave up 4 bases and J gave up 0 bases, with 15 bases separating them. The germline CDR1 and CDR2 sequences are LGHNA and YNFKEQ. The CDR3 has 17 amino acids. CDR3 sequence: CASSRAQELATNEKLFF. The DNA for the CDR3 is TGTGCCAGCAGCCGAGCACAGGAGCTAGCAACTAATGAAAAACTGTTTTTT.

The chain couples TRBV29-1 to TRBJ1-1; tentatively, D is TRBD1 (6 bases). CDR1 and CDR2 (germline): SQVTM, ANQGSEA. Trimming removed 5 bases from V and 1 base from J, with 8 bases in between. This CDR3 has 12 amino acids. CDR3 sequence reads: CSVKTGNTEAFF. The CDR3 DNA reads TGCAGCGTTAAGACAGGGAACACTGAAGCTTTCTTT.

The sample holds one count of this clone. The chain recombines TRBV5-5 with TRBJ1-1; TRBD1 aligns across 9 bases. Germline V gene data show CDR1 as SGHKS and CDR2 as YYEKEE (reference sequence). The V segment lost 1 base and the J segment 2 bases; nucleotides outside the gene matches: 3. CDR3 size: 15 residues. CDR3 nucleotides: TGTGCCAGCAGCTTGACAGGGGGCCGAAACACTGAAGCTTTCTTT. Amino acids: CASSLTGGRNTEAFF.

This clone showed up just once. The chain combines TRBV12-3 or TRBV12-4 with TRBJ1-3; maybe TRBD1 (5 bases). Trimming cost V 6 bases and J 5 bases, with 11 bases left between them. CDR3 size: 13 residues. This chain's CDR3 is CASSPAGRNTIYF. Written as DNA, the CDR3 is TGTGCCAGCAGCCCCGCGGGGCGAAACACCATATATTTT.

V is TRBV2 and J is TRBJ2-1; D perhaps matches TRBD2 (5 bases). The germline V and J ends were trimmed by 0 bases and 15 bases, with 24 bases remaining between them. CDR3 length: 16 residues. CDR1 SNHLY and CDR2 FYNNEI come from the germline V gene. The CDR3 loop reads CASSEARVGDSRRSFF. CDR3 nucleotides: TGTGCCAGCAGTGAAGCGCGCGTAGGAGACTCTCGGAGGTCGTTCTTC.

The chain combines TRBV7-8 with TRBJ1-1; 12 nucleotides agree with TRBD1. Per germline, CDR1 SGHVS and CDR2 FQNEAQ. This CDR3 comprises 18 residues. Trimming took 3 bases from V and 3 from J; bases not matched to a gene: 11. In DNA, the CDR3 is TGTGCCAGCAGCTTCACAAGTGGGACAGGGGGCACGGACACTGAAGCTTTCTTT. Its protein product is CASSFTSGTGGTDTEAFF.

The chain combines TRBV5-8 with TRBJ1-1; D gene uncertain. The CDR3 contains 14 residues. Germline loops: CDR1 SGHTS, CDR2 YDEGEE. V dropped 6 bases and J dropped 5 bases, with 17 bases sitting between them. The CDR3 sequence: CASTAGWARTEAFF. The CDR3 coding sequence is TGTGCCAGCACGGCTGGGTGGGCCAGGACTGAAGCTTTCTTT.

This clone was observed a few times. The V and J genes are TRBV6-5 and TRBJ1-2; possibly TRBD1 for D (5 bases). The CDR3 extends over 15 amino acids. Germline lookup yields CDR1 MNHEY and CDR2 SVGAGI. Trimming took 8 bases from V and 4 from J, leaving 20 bases between them. CDR3 bases: TGTGCCAGCCGAATAGGCGCCGGGGGTAGCTATGGCTACACCTTC. Translated, it gives CASRIGAGGSYGYTF.

This clone was seen once. V is TRBV29-1 and J is TRBJ2-7, with 8 bases aligning to TRBD1. CDR1 and CDR2 (germline): SQVTM, ANQGSEA. Unmatched junction bases numbered 11, after V lost 7 bases and J lost 6 bases. The CDR3 is 13 residues long. The CDR3 sequence is CSATWTGSSEQYF. The CDR3 region has the DNA TGCAGCGCCACGTGGACAGGGTCTAGCGAGCAGTACTTC.

V is TRBV7-8 and J is TRBJ2-5; 12 positions agree with TRBD2. From germline, CDR1 is SGHVS and CDR2 FQNEAQ. The CDR3 loop spans 16 amino acids. Trimming cost V 5 bases and J 0 bases; bases outside gene matches: 4. The CDR3 is CASSRRLAGDQETQYF. The CDR3 DNA reads as TGTGCCAGCAGCCGGAGACTAGCGGGAGACCAAGAGACCCAGTACTTC.

V and J are TRBV13 and TRBJ2-2; TRBD1 aligns across 7 bases. The CDR3 covers 16 residues. From germline, CDR1 is PRHDT and CDR2 FYEKMQ (reference sequence). V dropped 3 bases and J dropped 0; count of bases not matched to a gene: 4. CDR3 in DNA: TGTGCCAGCAGCTTCCGGACAGGAGCGAACACCGGGGAGCTGTTTTTT. Translation gives CASSFRTGANTGELFF.

This clone showed up just a few times. This chain uses TRBV12-3 or TRBV12-4 with TRBJ2-1; D unresolved. The CDR3 totals 13 residues. V was pared by 3 bases and J by 5 bases, with 8 bases between. Here the CDR3 DNA reads TGTGCCAGCAGTTTGTCCAGGAACAATGAGCAGTTCTTC. This gives the protein CASSLSRNNEQFF.

The chain combines TRBV5-1 with TRBJ1-1; the D gene is possibly TRBD1 (5 bases). The CDR3 has 13 amino acids. V was pared by 2 bases and J by 1 base, with 6 bases between. Per germline, CDR1 SGHRS and CDR2 YFSETQ. The CDR3 bases are TGCGCCAGCAGCTTTGGACAGAACACTGAAGCTTTCTTT. Protein: CASSFGQNTEAFF.

The V and J genes are TRBV10-3 and TRBJ2-3, with 7 positions matching TRBD1. The J segment lost 3 bases and the V segment lost 0 bases, leaving 12 bases of the junction unmatched. The CDR3 has 18 amino acids. The germline V gene encodes CDR1 ENHRY and CDR2 SYGVKD. The CDR3: CAISESPGYRGRTDTQYF. The CDR3 nucleotides are TGTGCCATCAGTGAGTCGCCGGGCTACAGGGGAAGGACAGATACGCAGTATTTT.

The table lists this clone with a count of one. The DNA of the CDR3 is TGTGCCAGCAGCCCCAGCCACAGGGGCTTTAATGAAAAACTGTTTTTT. It is translated as CASSPSHRGFNEKLFF. J is TRBJ1-4 and V is TRBV9; 7 bases line up with TRBD1. The CDR3 is made up of 16 amino acids. V shed 4 bases, J shed 4 bases, and the junction held 10 bases outside the gene matches. Per the germline V gene, CDR1 is SGDLS and CDR2 is YYNGEE.

The genes are TRBV4-2 and TRBJ2-6, with 7 bases that match TRBD2. CDR3 length: 17 amino acids. With 0 bases clipped from V and 4 bases from J, the junction kept 6 bases outside the gene matches. CDR1 and CDR2 from the germline V gene are LGHNA and YNFKEQ. The CDR3 nucleotides are TGTGCCAGCAGCCAAGATCTAGGGAGGGCCGGGGCCAACGTCCTGACTTTC. Protein: CASSQDLGRAGANVLTF.

The chain carries TRBV3-1 (or the pseudogene TRBV3-2) and TRBJ2-5; 15 bases align to TRBD2. V lost 0 bases, J lost 5 bases, and 7 bases stayed unmatched. The CDR3 length is 18 residues. CDR1 is LGHDT and CDR2 is YNNKEL in the germline V gene (reference sequence). The CDR3 nucleotides are TGTGCCAGCAGCCAAGATCGAGGGACTAGCGGGGGGTTGGAGACCCAGTACTTC. It is translated as CASSQDRGTSGGLETQYF.

The J gene is TRBJ2-1, the V gene TRBV27; TRBD2 aligns across 8 bases. From germline, CDR1 is MNHEY and CDR2 SMNVEV (reference sequence). CDR3 length: 13 residues. V was clipped by 8 bases and J by 1 base; unmatched bases: 1. The CDR3 protein is CASGTRSYNEQFF. Written as DNA, the CDR3 is TGTGCCAGCGGGACTAGATCCTACAATGAGCAGTTCTTC.